One sample yielded the 14 T cell receptor beta chains listed below, sequenced in a study of Ad26.COV2.S vaccination and SARS-CoV-2 variants listed by TCRdb under 2021. The sample's treatment or condition label, decoded: roughly 18 received Ad26.COV2.S at low or high dose, single or two shots; about 5 received placebo; per-sample allocation not given. For vaccine and placebo recipients, repertoires were sequenced using samples collected on day 63 after the first injection. The method was the immunoSEQ multiplex PCR assay. The immuneACCESS repertoire file appears here via TCRdb, limited to in-frame rearrangements. These files lack a portion of the clones; in checked studies, under half of the deficit traces to unresolved V genes, and the cause of the others is not known. Present in this sample are about 400,000 clones, around 89% of which were seen just once. The ten largest account for approximately 4% of the sample.

Sequencing used peripheral blood, obtained in a trial of Ad26.COV2.S vaccine versus placebo. These receptors came from a person between 18 and 65 years old who received the Ad26.COV2.S COVID-19 vaccine or a placebo.

The chain is built from TRBV28 and TRBJ2-5; 7 bases align to TRBD1. Germline V lookup: CDR1 MDHEN, CDR2 SYDVKM. J gave up 4 bases and V 6 bases, and 5 bases lay outside the gene matches. The CDR3 covers 13 residues. The CDR3 DNA sequence: TGTGCCAGCAGCATCAGGGGGAGAGAGACCCAGTACTTC. This gives the protein CASSIRGRETQYF.

This clone came up once. The rearrangement links TRBV15 to TRBJ2-7, with 8 bases that match TRBD1. There are 16 residues in the CDR3. V lost 3 bases, J lost 2 bases, and 9 bases stayed unmatched. Germline CDR1 is LNHNV and CDR2 is YYDKDF (reference sequence). The CDR3 DNA follows: TGTGCCACCAGCAGGGGCCGACAGGGGCCTACCTACGAGCAGTACTTC. This sequence encodes CATSRGRQGPTYEQYF. Looking up the rest from reference TRBV15 and TRBJ2-7 gives the full variable domain: DAMVIQNPRYQVTQFGKPVTLSCSQTLNHNVMYWYQQKSSQAPKLLFHYYDKDFNNEADTPDNFQSRRPNTSFCFLDIRSPGLGDTAMYLCATSRGRQGPTYEQYFGPGTRLTVT.

The CDR3: CASSQVTRGRQETQYF. The DNA for the CDR3 is TGCGCCAGCAGCCAAGTGACGAGGGGTAGGCAAGAGACCCAGTACTTC. The chain has TRBV4-1 and TRBJ2-5; D tentatively fits TRBD1 or TRBD2 (5 bases each). V was clipped by 1 base and J by 2 bases, with 14 bases between them. CDR1 is MGHRA, CDR2 YSYEKL, per germline. The CDR3 is 16 amino acids.

This clone was seen only once. The V gene is TRBV7-3, the J gene TRBJ2-3, with D possibly matching TRBD2 (5 bases). The germline V and J ends were trimmed by 5 bases and 8 bases, with 11 bases remaining between them. The CDR3 length is 12 residues. Germline-derived CDR1 and CDR2 are SGHTA and FQGTGA. CDR3 in amino acids: CASSRGLGTQYF. CDR3 sequence (DNA): TGTGCCAGCAGCCGAGGACTGGGTACGCAGTATTTT.

The genes are TRBV5-1 and TRBJ2-7, with 10 bases matching TRBD1. Germline loops: CDR1 SGHRS, CDR2 YFSETQ. The CDR3 contains 14 residues. Germline trimming cut 4 bases from V and 5 bases from J; bases unmatched to any gene: 6. The CDR3 nucleotides are TGCGCCAGCAGCACCCAGACAGGGGGCCACGAGCAGTACTTC. It encodes CASSTQTGGHEQYF.

The V and J genes are TRBV6-5 and TRBJ2-7, with 7 positions matching TRBD1. Germline CDR1 is MNHEY and CDR2 is SVGAGI. The trim removed 7 bases at V and 7 bases at J, leaving 4 bases unmatched. This CDR3 is built from 11 residues. CDR3 amino acids: CASTQGEEQYF. In DNA, the CDR3 is TGTGCCAGCACCCAGGGGGAAGAGCAGTACTTC.

This chain connects TRBV11-3 to TRBJ2-5; D is tentatively TRBD1 or TRBD2 (6 bases each). The CDR3 is 15 residues long. V was cut by 1 base and J by 2 bases, with 11 bases left in between. Germline V gives CDR1 SGHNT, CDR2 YENEEA. The CDR3 sequence: CASSLGGAEQETQYF. The CDR3 DNA is TGTGCCAGCAGCTTAGGGGGGGCCGAACAAGAGACCCAGTACTTC.

This chain uses TRBV4-3 with TRBJ2-3; 10 bases are shared with TRBD2. Unmatched junction bases numbered 10, after V lost 2 bases and J lost 2 bases. The CDR3 is 18 residues long. CDR1 is LGHNA and CDR2 is YSLEER in the germline V gene. The CDR3 is CASSQLPASGGNTDTQYF. For the CDR3, the DNA is TGCGCCAGCAGCCAACTCCCCGCTAGCGGGGGCAACACAGATACGCAGTATTTT.

This clone was recorded only once. The chain links TRBV28 to TRBJ2-3; 7 bases line up with TRBD2. Germline loops: CDR1 MDHEN, CDR2 SYDVKM. This CDR3 has 16 residues. With 5 bases clipped from V and 4 bases from J, the junction kept 12 bases outside the gene matches. The CDR3 DNA sequence: TGTGCCAGCAGTCCCCCCGGGGGGAATCCGGCAGATACGCAGTATTTT. Its translation: CASSPPGGNPADTQYF. The full variable domain, rest sourced from reference TRBV28 and TRBJ2-3, is DVKVTQSSRYLVKRTGEKVFLECVQDMDHENMFWYRQDPGLGLRLIYFSYDVKMKEKGDIPEGYSVSREKKERFSLILESASTNQTSMYLCASSPPGGNPADTQYFGPGTRLTVL.

As for this clone: At the DNA level, this CDR3 is encoded by other sequences in the same sample as well. V and J are TRBV18 and TRBJ2-7; D not resolved. Trimming shortened V by 4 bases and J by 3 bases, and 4 bases separated the two germline ends. The CDR3 covers 11 residues. Germline values: CDR1 KGHSH, CDR2 LQKENI. CDR3: CASSRDYEQYF. The CDR3 DNA sequence: TGTGCCAGCTCACGGGACTACGAGCAGTACTTC. The complete variable domain, with remaining parts taken from reference TRBV18 and TRBJ2-7, reads NAGVMQNPRHLVRRRGQEARLRCSPMKGHSHVYWYRQLPEEGLKFMVYLQKENIIDESGMPKERFSAEFPKEGPSILRIQQVVRGDSAAYFCASSRDYEQYFGPGTRLTVT.

This clone was observed once. Other DNA sequences in the same sample also yield this CDR3. The V and J genes are TRBV9 and TRBJ1-6; maybe TRBD1 (5 bases). V was trimmed by 4 bases and J by 0 bases, leaving 8 bases between them. Germline V gene sequence: CDR1 SGDLS, CDR2 YYNGEE. There are 15 residues in the CDR3. The CDR3 DNA reads as TGTGCCAGCAGCCCAGGGAGCTCCTATAATTCACCCCTCCACTTT. This gives the protein CASSPGSSYNSPLHF.

This clone has a single count. The V gene is TRBV2, the J gene TRBJ2-6; D is unclear. This CDR3 contains 15 residues. V was cut by 3 bases and J by 1 base, with 7 bases left in between. Germline values: CDR1 SNHLY, CDR2 FYNNEI. DNA for the CDR3: TGTGCCAGCAGTGACAGTTATTCTGGGGCCAACGTCCTGACTTTC. Translating it yields CASSDSYSGANVLTF.

V gene TRBV7-9 combines with J gene TRBJ2-7; possible D gene TRBD1, 6 bases. This CDR3 has 14 residues. Germline V gene lookup returns CDR1 SEHNR and CDR2 FQNEAQ (reference sequence). V lost 2 bases and J 0 bases, leaving 8 bases between the germline ends. CDR3 in amino acids: CASSLTGTSYEQYF. CDR3 nucleotide sequence: TGTGCCAGCAGCTTAACAGGGACCTCCTACGAGCAGTACTTC.

V usage is TRBV24-1 and J usage is TRBJ2-1; no definite D call. The CDR3 is made up of 14 amino acids. Trimming removed 4 bases from V and 1 base from J, with 7 bases in between. Looked up from germline, CDR1 is KGHDR and CDR2 is SFDVKD. CDR3 sequence reads: CATSEDPSYNEQFF. The CDR3 DNA is TGTGCCACCAGTGAAGACCCATCCTACAATGAGCAGTTCTTC.